The T cell receptor beta chain under discussion was sequenced for a study of T cell responses to AZD1222 COVID-19 vaccine. From germline, CDR1 is LGHDT and CDR2 YNNKEL (reference sequence). V was pared by 0 bases and J by 8 bases, with 4 bases between. This CDR3 has 12 amino acids. Clones were read by immunoSEQ multiplex PCR, and TCRdb kept only the in-frame ones, dropping some. The table shows about 120,000 clones, with roughly 92% occurring only once. The TCR comes from an adult who received the AZD1222 COVID-19 vaccine. This sequence joins TRBV3-1 (or the pseudogene TRBV3-2) and TRBJ1-4; D ambiguous. Sequencing was performed on peripheral blood, taken 28 days after the second AZD1222 dose. CDR3 residues: CASSQEEEKLFF. The CDR3 nucleotides read TGTGCCAGCAGCCAAGAAGAGGAAAAACTGTTTTTT.